Given below is one TCR beta chain in context. Produced via immunoSEQ multiplex PCR; TCRdb's table is partial and in-frame only. The sample has about 68,000 clones; 84% are singletons. The data belong to a study of blood T cell repertoires in COVID-19. The overall study: Material from acute and convalescent COVID-19 was sourced from the United States, Italy and Spain. Sources were T cells, B-cell-depleted T cells, or PBMCs; the material itself was cDNA or gDNA.

The CDR3 is 13 residues long. The germline CDR1 and CDR2 sequences are MNHEY and SVGEGT. V was trimmed by 2 bases and J by 7 bases, leaving 12 bases between them. The sample was peripheral blood. The sequence derives from a man aged 50 to 59 with active COVID-19. The V gene is TRBV6-2 or TRBV6-3, the J gene TRBJ2-7; the D is unclear. CDR3 DNA: TGTGCCAGCAGTTACCAATTGAGTTCGGAGCAGTACTTC. It yields the protein CASSYQLSSEQYF.